The rows below give T cell receptor beta chains drawn from one sample of a study of Graves' ophthalmopathy and Graves' hyperthyroidism. TCRdb itself ran the multiplex PCR reads through MiXCR, one entry per CDR3 protein. The table shows hundreds of thousands of distinct CDR3 sequences, with about a fifth occurring only once. Sequencing was carried out using peripheral blood. All receptors come from a woman under 30 with stable Graves' hyperthyroidism. Some clones in this sample may be carry-over from other donors' samples. CDR3s include the opening cysteine and the closing phenylalanine or tryptophan. The order of the fields is D gene, clone size, J gene, V gene, CDR3 DNA, CDR3 protein. A D gene is named only where the DNA matches it firmly. Clone size is shown for a subset of rows, as once, few, many or a class of expanded clone.

D gene: .
clone size: many
J gene: TRBJ2-5
V gene: TRBV25-1
CDR3 DNA: TGTGCCAGCAGTGAATTTTTGGGCAGACAAGAGACCCAGTACTTC
CDR3 protein: CASSEFLGRQETQYF

D gene: .
clone size: many
J gene: TRBJ2-7
V gene: TRBV7-9
CDR3 DNA: TGTGCCAGCAGCCGGGACCCAATATACGAGCAGTACTTC
CDR3 protein: CASSRDPIYEQYF

D gene: .
clone size: .
J gene: TRBJ2-3
V gene: TRBV6-2/TRBV6-3
CDR3 DNA: TGTGCCAGCAGTTACTGGGCTAGCGACACAGATACGCAGTATTTT
CDR3 protein: CASSYWASDTDTQYF

D gene: TRBD1
clone size: many
J gene: TRBJ1-6
V gene: TRBV12-3/TRBV12-4
CDR3 DNA: TGTGCCAGCAGCTCGACAGGGTCACATACTCCCCTCCACTTT
CDR3 protein: CASSSTGSHTPLHF

D gene: TRBD1
clone size: few
J gene: TRBJ1-1
V gene: TRBV6-1
CDR3 DNA: TGTGCCAGCAGTCAGACAGGGCGGATTACTGAAGCTTTCTTT
CDR3 protein: CASSQTGRITEAFF

D gene: .
clone size: .
J gene: TRBJ1-5
V gene: TRBV12-3/TRBV12-4
CDR3 DNA: TGTGCCAGCAGTGTGATTTTCAATCAGCCCCAGCATTTT
CDR3 protein: CASSVIFNQPQHF

D gene: .
clone size: many
J gene: TRBJ2-2
V gene: TRBV6-2/TRBV6-3
CDR3 DNA: TGTGCCAGCAGGATTGAAACCGGGGAGCTGTTTTTT
CDR3 protein: CASRIETGELFF

D gene: TRBD1
clone size: many
J gene: TRBJ1-1
V gene: TRBV27
CDR3 DNA: TGTGCCAGCAGTTTACGACAGGGGGCGGGCACTGAAGCTTTCTTT
CDR3 protein: CASSLRQGAGTEAFF

D gene: TRBD1
clone size: once
J gene: TRBJ2-7
V gene: TRBV12-5
CDR3 DNA: TGTGCTAGTGGATCCTCAAACAGGGGCGAGCAGTACTTC
CDR3 protein: CASGSSNRGEQYF

D gene: .
clone size: .
J gene: TRBJ1-2
V gene: TRBV3-1
CDR3 DNA: TGTGCCAGCAGCCAAGAACCCCTCAGGGACTACTATGGCTACACCTTC
CDR3 protein: CASSQEPLRDYYGYTF

D gene: .
clone size: many
J gene: TRBJ1-1
V gene: TRBV20-1
CDR3 DNA: TGCAGTGCCCGAATGACAGCTATGAACACTGAAGCTTTCTTT
CDR3 protein: CSARMTAMNTEAFF

D gene: .
clone size: few
J gene: TRBJ1-5
V gene: TRBV4-1
CDR3 DNA: TGCGCCAGCAGCCAAGTCACCCGGGTCACCGGGGGAGCTAATCAGCCCCAGCATTTT
CDR3 protein: CASSQVTRVTGGANQPQHF

D gene: TRBD2
clone size: .
J gene: TRBJ2-2
V gene: TRBV7-8
CDR3 DNA: TGTGCCAGCAGCTTAGGTTTCCTAGCGGAATTTATTACCGGGGAGCTGTTTTTT
CDR3 protein: CASSLGFLAEFITGELFF

D gene: .
clone size: many
J gene: TRBJ1-2
V gene: TRBV28
CDR3 DNA: TGTGCCAGCAGGGGTTCCGCCCAAGGTGGCTACACCTTC
CDR3 protein: CASRGSAQGGYTF

D gene: .
clone size: many
J gene: TRBJ2-7
V gene: TRBV7-3
CDR3 DNA: TGTGCCAGCAGCTTACGGGACATGGCCTTGCCCTACGAGCAGTACTTC
CDR3 protein: CASSLRDMALPYEQYF

D gene: TRBD1
clone size: .
J gene: TRBJ1-1
V gene: TRBV10-3
CDR3 DNA: TGTGCCATCAGTGAGCGGGGGGGACAGACAAGTATGAACACTGAAGCTTTCTTT
CDR3 protein: CAISERGGQTSMNTEAFF

D gene: .
clone size: many
J gene: TRBJ1-1
V gene: TRBV6-5
CDR3 DNA: TGTGCCAGCCAGGGTTACACTGAAGCTTTCTTT
CDR3 protein: CASQGYTEAFF

D gene: TRBD1
clone size: many
J gene: TRBJ1-1
V gene: TRBV3-1
CDR3 DNA: TGTGCCAGCAGCCCGACCGGGACAGGGTTTGAAGCTTTCTTT
CDR3 protein: CASSPTGTGFEAFF

D gene: TRBD1
clone size: many
J gene: TRBJ2-2
V gene: TRBV2
CDR3 DNA: TGTGCCAGCAGGGACCCCGGGACAGGATCGCACGGGGAGCTGTTTTTT
CDR3 protein: CASRDPGTGSHGELFF

D gene: .
clone size: many
J gene: TRBJ1-5
V gene: TRBV6-1
CDR3 DNA: TGTGCCAGCAGGCAGGGTTTCTCCAATCAGCCCCAGCATTTT
CDR3 protein: CASRQGFSNQPQHF

D gene: .
clone size: many
J gene: TRBJ1-2
V gene: TRBV6-1
CDR3 DNA: TGTGCCAGCAAAGAAGGACTTGAGGGGCATGGCTACACCTTC
CDR3 protein: CASKEGLEGHGYTF

D gene: TRBD1
clone size: few
J gene: TRBJ1-1
V gene: TRBV19
CDR3 DNA: TGTGCCAGTAGTATAATGGCGGCAGGGGGCACTGAAGCTTTCTTT
CDR3 protein: CASSIMAAGGTEAFF

D gene: TRBD1
clone size: many
J gene: TRBJ1-2
V gene: TRBV5-1
CDR3 DNA: TGCGCCAGCAGCTTTGAGGGGGCCTATGGCTACACCTTC
CDR3 protein: CASSFEGAYGYTF

D gene: .
clone size: many
J gene: TRBJ1-2
V gene: TRBV4-2
CDR3 DNA: TGTGCCAGCAGCCAAAGGGCGGACAGTTTCTATGGCTACACCTTC
CDR3 protein: CASSQRADSFYGYTF

D gene: .
clone size: .
J gene: TRBJ2-5
V gene: TRBV20-1
CDR3 DNA: TGCAGTGCTAGATACGGGCAAGAGACCCAGTACTTC
CDR3 protein: CSARYGQETQYF

D gene: .
clone size: many
J gene: TRBJ1-5
V gene: TRBV12-3/TRBV12-4
CDR3 DNA: TGTGCCAACCCCCGGAAAGCGGTGGGTCAGCCCCAGCATTTT
CDR3 protein: CANPRKAVGQPQHF

D gene: TRBD2
clone size: .
J gene: TRBJ2-7
V gene: TRBV20-1
CDR3 DNA: TGCAGTGCTAGAGATTCGCAGGCGGGAGGCTACGAGCAGTACTTC
CDR3 protein: CSARDSQAGGYEQYF

D gene: TRBD1
clone size: many
J gene: TRBJ2-7
V gene: TRBV11-1
CDR3 DNA: TGTGCCAGCAGCTTGCGGGGACAGGGAATCTACGAGCAGTACTTC
CDR3 protein: CASSLRGQGIYEQYF

D gene: .
clone size: many
J gene: TRBJ1-1
V gene: TRBV12-3/TRBV12-4
CDR3 DNA: TGTGCCAGCAGGGAACAGGGGAACACTGAAGCTTTCTTT
CDR3 protein: CASREQGNTEAFF

D gene: .
clone size: few
J gene: TRBJ2-7
V gene: TRBV6-5
CDR3 DNA: TGTGCCAGCAGTTACCTCTCGTCCTCCTACGAGCAGTACTTC
CDR3 protein: CASSYLSSSYEQYF

D gene: .
clone size: .
J gene: TRBJ1-6
V gene: TRBV30
CDR3 DNA: TGTGCCTGGGGGGGGGGGCTGCTCTATAGCTCCTATAATTCACCCCTCCACTTT
CDR3 protein: CAWGGGLLYSSYNSPLHF

D gene: .
clone size: many
J gene: TRBJ2-7
V gene: TRBV28
CDR3 DNA: TGTGCCAGCAGTTTACCAGGGGCGAGGGAGCAGTACTTC
CDR3 protein: CASSLPGAREQYF

D gene: .
clone size: many
J gene: TRBJ2-5
V gene: TRBV12-3/TRBV12-4
CDR3 DNA: TGTGCCAGCAGTTTAGGCCAGGATTTAAAGACCCAGTACTTC
CDR3 protein: CASSLGQDLKTQYF

D gene: .
clone size: few
J gene: TRBJ2-5
V gene: TRBV20-1
CDR3 DNA: TGCAGTGCCCCCAGGGCTGGGGAAGAGACCCAGTACTTC
CDR3 protein: CSAPRAGEETQYF

D gene: .
clone size: many
J gene: TRBJ1-2
V gene: TRBV30
CDR3 DNA: TGTGCCTGGCGAACCTCAGGGGCGGGGTATGGCTACACCTTC
CDR3 protein: CAWRTSGAGYGYTF

D gene: .
clone size: many
J gene: TRBJ2-7
V gene: TRBV2
CDR3 DNA: TGTGCCAGCAGTGAAGCGCGAGAGGGAGCGCAGTACTTC
CDR3 protein: CASSEAREGAQYF

D gene: .
clone size: many
J gene: TRBJ1-2
V gene: TRBV29-1
CDR3 DNA: TGCAGCGTTGGACCGAAAGCTAACTATGGCTACACCTTC
CDR3 protein: CSVGPKANYGYTF

D gene: TRBD1
clone size: many
J gene: TRBJ1-1
V gene: TRBV30
CDR3 DNA: TGTGCCTGGAGCACAGGGGACCCTCTAGCTTTCTTT
CDR3 protein: CAWSTGDPLAFF

D gene: .
clone size: many
J gene: TRBJ2-5
V gene: TRBV19
CDR3 DNA: TGTGCCAGTAGTATAGATCTTTCGGACGAAGAGACCCAGTACTTC
CDR3 protein: CASSIDLSDEETQYF

D gene: TRBD1
clone size: many
J gene: TRBJ2-7
V gene: TRBV2
CDR3 DNA: TGTGCCAGCGGGACAGGACCCTACGAGCAGTACTTC
CDR3 protein: CASGTGPYEQYF

D gene: TRBD2
clone size: many
J gene: TRBJ2-5
V gene: TRBV24-1
CDR3 DNA: TGTGCCACCAGTGATTACGGAGCGGGGGGTAGGGAGACCCAGTACTTC
CDR3 protein: CATSDYGAGGRETQYF

D gene: .
clone size: many
J gene: TRBJ2-2
V gene: TRBV12-3/TRBV12-4
CDR3 DNA: TGTGCCAGCAGTTACCTGACAGGGAACACCGGGGAGCTGTTTTTT
CDR3 protein: CASSYLTGNTGELFF

D gene: .
clone size: once
J gene: TRBJ1-1
V gene: TRBV28
CDR3 DNA: TGTGCCAGCAGTTTCAGCCGGGGATTTATCACTGAAGCTTTCTTT
CDR3 protein: CASSFSRGFITEAFF

D gene: .
clone size: many
J gene: TRBJ1-5
V gene: TRBV7-9
CDR3 DNA: TGTGCCAGCAGCTTATCAGGGTTCAGAGCCCAGCATTTT
CDR3 protein: CASSLSGFRAQHF